The TCR beta chain described here comes from a study of blood T cell repertoires in COVID-19. For the study at large: The United States, Italy and Spain provided the acute and convalescent COVID-19 samples.

Trimming stripped 4 bases from V and 4 bases from J, with 12 bases between. CDR3 length: 13 amino acids. Germline V CDR1 and CDR2: SGHRS, YFSETQ. In the original processing: From reference gene primer amplification, estimates of nucleated cell counts were derived. Method: immunoSEQ multiplex PCR; TCRdb's copy keeps in-frame clones and lacks some. D and trimming were read from the DNA, whereas the V and J calls and clone size are those reported in that table. The sample records some 120,000 clones, over 85% being singletons. Sequenced input: peripheral blood. The chain couples TRBV5-1 to TRBJ2-7, with D perhaps matching TRBD1 (6 bases). This sequence was found in a man in his fifties or sixties with COVID-19, enrolled during active disease. The CDR3 sequence is CASSPRTAYEQYF. DNA of the CDR3: TGCGCCAGCAGCCCCAGGACAGCTTACGAGCAGTACTTC. The full variable domain, completed using reference TRBV5-1 and TRBJ2-7, is KAGVTQTPRYLIKTRGQQVTLSCSPISGHRSVSWYQQTPGQGLQFLFEYFSETQRNKGNFPGRFSGRQFSNSRSEMNVSTLELGDSALYLCASSPRTAYEQYFGPGTRLTVT.